This is a list of T cell receptor beta chains from one sample in a study of OX40 agonist ivuxolimab in advanced cancers. The table came from immunoSEQ multiplex PCR; TCRdb's copy has only in-frame clones and leaves some out. The data contain around 15,000 clones, approximately 92% of them singletons. The sample in question was CD4+ or CD8+ T cells sorted from blood, obtained in a trial of the OX40 agonist ivuxolimab. These receptors all stem from an adult with an advanced solid tumor such as melanoma, head and neck, liver or kidney cancer. CDR3s include the opening cysteine and the closing phenylalanine or tryptophan. A D gene is named only where the DNA matches it firmly. Clone size is stated in some rows and not others, as once, few, many or a class when expanded.

v_gene,d_gene,abundance,len,j_gene,CDR3nt,CDR3aa
TRBV23-1,TRBD2,.,16,TRBJ2-2,TGCGCCAGCAGTATGAGCGGGAGTCCGGACACCGGGGAGCTGTTTTTT,CASSMSGSPDTGELFF
TRBV7-2,.,.,15,TRBJ2-7,TGTGCCAGCAGCTTCCGGGACTTTCCTGGAGGAGAGCAGTACTTC,CASSFRDFPGGEQYF
TRBV7-9,.,.,14,TRBJ2-7,TGTGCCAGCAGCTTAGACAGCATCTCCTACGAGCAGTACTTC,CASSLDSISYEQYF
TRBV30,.,.,12,TRBJ2-3,TGTGCCTGGACACCAGCAGCAGATACGCAGTATTTT,CAWTPAADTQYF
TRBV19,.,few,15,TRBJ1-1,TGTGCCAGTAGATGGGGCCAGTTTATGAACACTGAAGCTTTCTTT,CASRWGQFMNTEAFF
TRBV27,TRBD2,.,15,TRBJ2-7,TGTGCCAGCAGTTTAGGGTTAGCGGGAGCCTACGAGCAGTACTTC,CASSLGLAGAYEQYF
TRBV7-8,.,.,13,TRBJ2-7,TGTGCCAGCAGCGTCCAACAGGGTTACGAGCAGTACTTC,CASSVQQGYEQYF
TRBV2,TRBD2,.,14,TRBJ2-3,TGTGCCATCCGGACTAGCGGGAGCACAGATACGCAGTATTTT,CAIRTSGSTDTQYF
TRBV5-1,.,.,17,TRBJ2-6,TGCGCCAGCAGCTTGGGAGGGGCCCTCGTGGGGGCCAACGTCCTGACTTTC,CASSLGGALVGANVLTF
TRBV7-8,.,.,15,TRBJ1-1,TGTGCCAGCAGCTTACTACGTTCAGGGCAAACTGAAGCTTTCTTT,CASSLLRSGQTEAFF
TRBV5-6,TRBD2,few,18,TRBJ2-3,TGTGCCAGCAGCTTGAGGGGGGCTAGCGGGACGAACACAGATACGCAGTATTTT,CASSLRGASGTNTDTQYF
TRBV6-1,TRBD2,.,15,TRBJ2-7,TGTGCCAGCAGTGAAGGGCCTAGCGGCACCTACGAGCAGTACTTC,CASSEGPSGTYEQYF
TRBV9,.,once,14,TRBJ2-1,TGTGCCAGCAGCGGCCACAGCCCGGGCAATGAGCAGTTCTTC,CASSGHSPGNEQFF
TRBV15,.,.,14,TRBJ2-7,TGTGCCACCAGCAGAGATGCGGGACCCTACGAGCAGTACTTC,CATSRDAGPYEQYF
TRBV25-1,.,.,13,TRBJ2-5,TGTGCCAGCAGTGAGCTAGGGGGGGAGACCCAGTACTTC,CASSELGGETQYF
TRBV7-9,TRBD2,.,15,TRBJ2-1,TGTGCCAGCAGCCTAACTAGCGGGACGTACAATGAGCAGTTCTTC,CASSLTSGTYNEQFF
TRBV12-5,.,.,17,TRBJ2-1,TGTGCTAGTGGTTTGGTAATGGGGGGCTCCAAATACAATGAGCAGTTCTTC,CASGLVMGGSKYNEQFF
TRBV4-2,TRBD1,.,18,TRBJ1-1,TGTGCCAGCAGCCAAGTTGGGACAGGGGGGCAGTTCAACACTGAAGCTTTCTTT,CASSQVGTGGQFNTEAFF
TRBV10-1,.,once,14,TRBJ2-3,TGCGCCAGCAGTGACGCGGTCGGCACAGATACGCAGTATTTT,CASSDAVGTDTQYF
TRBV7-9,.,.,16,TRBJ2-7,TGTGCCAGCAGCTTGGGGCAGGGAGAGAGCTCCTACGAGCAGTACTTC,CASSLGQGESSYEQYF
TRBV4-3,.,.,13,TRBJ2-7,TGCGCCAGCAGCCAAGGTAAAGTGGCCGAGCAGTACTTC,CASSQGKVAEQYF
TRBV6-6,.,.,15,TRBJ2-1,TGTGCCAGCAGTTCCCCTCAAGCGGGTTACAATGAGCAGTTCTTC,CASSSPQAGYNEQFF
TRBV28,.,.,13,TRBJ2-7,TGTGCCAGCAGTTTAGAGGCTCGGTTTGAGCAGTACTTC,CASSLEARFEQYF
TRBV7-8,.,.,11,TRBJ1-3,TGTGCCAGCAGCTTCGGAAACACCATATATTTT,CASSFGNTIYF
TRBV7-9,.,.,13,TRBJ2-1,TGTGCCAGCAGCTTCGAAGCAGACAATGAGCAGTTCTTC,CASSFEADNEQFF
TRBV14,.,.,15,TRBJ1-3,TGTGCCAGCAGCCAGGGACGGAGCTCTGGAAACACCATATATTTT,CASSQGRSSGNTIYF
TRBV2,.,.,14,TRBJ2-7,TGTGCCAGCAGTGAACGGTCGTATACCTACGAGCAGTACTTC,CASSERSYTYEQYF
TRBV19,.,.,15,TRBJ2-7,TGTGCCAGTAGTATCTCCGGGGCCGTCTCCTACGAGCAGTACTTC,CASSISGAVSYEQYF
TRBV7-9,.,.,13,TRBJ2-7,TGTGCCAGCAGCTTACAGGTTTCCTACGAGCAGTACTTC,CASSLQVSYEQYF
TRBV5-8,TRBD1,.,15,TRBJ2-1,TGTGCCAGCAGCTACGGGACAGGGGGCCCCCATGAGCAGTTCTTC,CASSYGTGGPHEQFF
TRBV18,.,.,14,TRBJ1-5,TGTGCCAGCTCACCGCAACAGGGCAATCAGCCCCAGCATTTT,CASSPQQGNQPQHF
TRBV27,TRBD1,.,15,TRBJ2-3,TGTGCCAGCAGCATAGGGGGCGCCCAGAGGGTTACGCAGTATTTT,CASSIGGAQRVTQYF
TRBV9,.,.,11,TRBJ1-2,TGTGCCAGCAGCACTATCGGTGGCTACACCTTC,CASSTIGGYTF
TRBV11-2,TRBD2,.,17,TRBJ2-3,TGTGCCAGCAGCTTTCTTGAGAGCGGGAGTAGTCAAGATACGCAGTATTTT,CASSFLESGSSQDTQYF
TRBV19,.,.,17,TRBJ1-6,TGTGCCAGTAGTACCCTTGACAGGAGCTCCTATAATTCACCCCTCCACTTT,CASSTLDRSSYNSPLHF
TRBV11-3,.,.,12,TRBJ2-7,TGTGCCAGCAGCTTAGCACGCTACGAGCAGTACTTC,CASSLARYEQYF
TRBV5-6,.,.,13,TRBJ2-3,TGTGCCAGCAGCTTCAGTAACCCAGATACGCAGTATTTT,CASSFSNPDTQYF
TRBV4-1,.,.,13,TRBJ2-7,TGCGCCAGCAGCCAAACCGAAACCTACGAGCAGTACTTC,CASSQTETYEQYF
TRBV7-8,.,.,14,TRBJ2-1,TGTGCCAGCAGCTTACCCTCGACGGGCAATGAGCAGTTCTTC,CASSLPSTGNEQFF
TRBV6-6,.,.,16,TRBJ1-5,TGTGCCAGCAGTTACTCGAGCCAGAATAGCAATCAGCCCCAGCATTTT,CASSYSSQNSNQPQHF
TRBV6-6,.,.,15,TRBJ1-2,TGTGCCAGCAGTTACCGGGCAGCCACTAACTATGGCTACACCTTC,CASSYRAATNYGYTF
TRBV21-1,.,once,14,TRBJ2-5,TGTGCCAGCAGCAAAGGGACGGACCAAGAGACCCAGTACTTC,CASSKGTDQETQYF
TRBV9,TRBD1,.,15,TRBJ1-4,TGTGCCAGCAGCCCACAGGGGGGCACTAATGAAAAACTGTTTTTT,CASSPQGGTNEKLFF
TRBV30,TRBD1,.,14,TRBJ2-7,TGTGCCTGGAGTCGCGGACAGGATTTAGACGAGCAGTACTTC,CAWSRGQDLDEQYF
TRBV6-6,TRBD1,.,15,TRBJ1-5,TGTGCCAGCAGTTCGACAGGGTTCCCCAATCAGCCCCAGCATTTT,CASSSTGFPNQPQHF
TRBV5-8,TRBD2,.,16,TRBJ2-3,TGTGCCAGCAGCTTGTTTTCTAGCGGGAGGTCAGATACGCAGTATTTT,CASSLFSSGRSDTQYF
TRBV9,TRBD2,once,15,TRBJ2-1,TGTGCCAGCAGCGTAGTTAGCGGGAGGCCCAATGAGCAGTTCTTC,CASSVVSGRPNEQFF
TRBV10-3,.,.,16,TRBJ2-2,TGTGCCATCAGTGAAACCGACCCGGGAAGTACCGGGGAGCTGTTTTTT,CAISETDPGSTGELFF
TRBV6-6,.,.,14,TRBJ1-3,TGTGCCAGCAGGCCACAGGGCTCTGGAAACACCATATATTTT,CASRPQGSGNTIYF
TRBV2,TRBD1,few,14,TRBJ1-5,TGTGCCAGCAGCTCACAGGGGGCGGCCGGACCCCAGCATTTT,CASSSQGAAGPQHF
TRBV7-1,.,.,13,TRBJ2-7,TGTGCCAGCAGCGCAACTAGGACCTACGAGCAGTACTTC,CASSATRTYEQYF